This is a list of T cell receptor beta chains from one sample in a study of cytomegalovirus exposure and HLA in healthy donors. Libraries were prepared by immunoSEQ multiplex PCR; TCRdb keeps only in-frame clonotypes and omits some of them. The sample has some 90,000 clones, about 70% seen once. The sequenced material came from PBMCs. The receptor source for this set is a man in his fifties or sixties in good health and CMV-seronegative. The CDR3 runs from the conserved cysteine through the conserved F or W. The D gene is left open where the match is weak. Size is omitted from some rows. Given values are once, few, many or a class for expanded clones.

TRBV28	few	-	TRBJ2-7	TGTGCCAGCAGTTTACCTTTAGGGGGAGGGCCCTACGAGCAGTACTTC	CASSLPLGGGPYEQYF
TRBV23-1	-	-	TRBJ1-3	TGCGCCAGCGGGCCCAGTGGAAACACCATATATTTT	CASGPSGNTIYF
TRBV11-3	-	-	TRBJ1-6	TGTGCCAGCAGCTTCGACAATAATTCACCCCTCCACTTT	CASSFDNNSPLHF
TRBV7-2	-	-	TRBJ1-5	TGTGCCAGCAGCTTAGAACAGGGTGGGCAGCCCCAGCATTTT	CASSLEQGGQPQHF
TRBV6-5	-	TRBD1	TRBJ2-5	TGTGCCAGCAGTTACTCATACGGGACAGGTCAAGAGACCCAGTACTTC	CASSYSYGTGQETQYF
TRBV15	few	-	TRBJ2-1	TGTGCCACCAGCAAGGGGGGGGTACAAGGTGAGCAGTTCTTC	CATSKGGVQGEQFF
TRBV7-7	-	TRBD2	TRBJ2-3	TGTGCTAGCAGCCCAACTAGCGGGGGTAATATAGATACGCAGTATTTT	CASSPTSGGNIDTQYF
TRBV5-4	-	TRBD2	TRBJ2-2	TGTGCCAGCAGCTCGGGGGGGGTTTACACCGGGGAGCTGTTTTTT	CASSSGGVYTGELFF
TRBV6-5	-	-	TRBJ2-7	TGTGCCAGCAGTTTCAGGGGTCCCTACGAGCAGTACTTC	CASSFRGPYEQYF
TRBV7-9	-	-	TRBJ2-1	TGTGCCAGCAGCTCCAATGAGGCTCATTCCTACAATGAGCAGTTCTTC	CASSSNEAHSYNEQFF
TRBV19	few	TRBD2	TRBJ2-7	TGTGCCAGTAGAGTAACCGGGACTACGGACGAGCAGTACTTC	CASRVTGTTDEQYF
TRBV7-2	-	-	TRBJ1-6	TGTGCCAGCAGCTTAGTGGGGGCAGAAAATTCACCCCTCCACTTT	CASSLVGAENSPLHF
TRBV5-8	-	-	TRBJ1-1	TGTGCCAGCAGCCGGGGGGGGCAGCAAGAAGCTTTCTTT	CASSRGGQQEAFF
TRBV5-1	-	TRBD2	TRBJ2-3	TGCGCCAGCAGCTTGTCGGCTAGCGGGGGAACAGATACGCAGTATTTT	CASSLSASGGTDTQYF
TRBV28	-	TRBD1	TRBJ2-2	TGTGCCAGCAGACAGGGGGGATCGAACACCGGGGAGCTGTTTTTT	CASRQGGSNTGELFF
TRBV6-5	-	-	TRBJ2-7	TGTGCCAGCAGTTACGGGTTATCACAGTACGAGCAGTACTTC	CASSYGLSQYEQYF
TRBV5-4	-	-	TRBJ2-5	TGTGCCAGCAGCTCCGAGAGGCGGGCAGTTGAGACCCAGTACTTC	CASSSERRAVETQYF
TRBV5-1	-	TRBD1	TRBJ2-2	TGCGCCAGCAGCGGAACTTACAGGGGGCTAACCGGGGAGCTGTTTTTT	CASSGTYRGLTGELFF
TRBV5-1	-	TRBD2	TRBJ2-5	TGCGCCAGCAGCTTGTCTAGCGGAGGGGAGACCCAGTACTTC	CASSLSSGGETQYF
TRBV5-1	once	TRBD1	TRBJ1-1	TGCGCCAGCAGCGCGGGACAGGGGGCGGTCACTGAAGCTTTCTTT	CASSAGQGAVTEAFF
TRBV29-1	-	TRBD2	TRBJ2-7	TGCAGCGGCGGGACTAGTTTTTCCGAGCAGTACTTC	CSGGTSFSEQYF
TRBV28	-	TRBD1	TRBJ2-5	TGTGCCAGCAGTCCCGGGACAGAACAAGAGACCCAGTACTTC	CASSPGTEQETQYF
TRBV5-1	-	-	TRBJ2-2	TGCGCCAGCAGCTTGAGCATGTCGGACACCGGGGAGCTGTTTTTT	CASSLSMSDTGELFF
TRBV7-2	-	-	TRBJ1-1	TGTGCCAGCAGCTTAGGCTGGGCCCGGGAAGCTTTCTTT	CASSLGWAREAFF
TRBV5-1	-	TRBD1	TRBJ2-5	TGCGCCAGCAGCCCGATACAGGGGGCTATTGAGACCCAGTACTTC	CASSPIQGAIETQYF
TRBV7-2	-	-	TRBJ1-2	TGTGCCAGCAGCCCCCAGGGGCGGAGTGGCTACACCTTC	CASSPQGRSGYTF
TRBV19	-	TRBD1	TRBJ2-5	TGTGCCAGTAACCTCGGGACAGCACAAGAGACCCAGTACTTC	CASNLGTAQETQYF
TRBV11-2	-	TRBD1	TRBJ1-6	TGTGCCAGCAGCCGGGACAGGGCGGGCTATAATTCACCCCTCCACTTT	CASSRDRAGYNSPLHF
TRBV29-1	-	TRBD2	TRBJ2-3	TGCAGCGCTATACTAGCGGGAGGGCCAGATACGCAGTATTTT	CSAILAGGPDTQYF
TRBV6-1	-	TRBD2	TRBJ2-1	TGTGCCAGCAGTGTGGCGACTAGCGGCAATGAGCAGTTCTTC	CASSVATSGNEQFF
TRBV5-4	-	TRBD1	TRBJ1-1	TGTGCCAGCAGCTCGACAGGGTTTCACACTGAAGCTTTCTTT	CASSSTGFHTEAFF
TRBV14	-	-	TRBJ1-1	TGTGCCAGCAGCCGCGCAATGAACACTGAAGCTTTCTTT	CASSRAMNTEAFF
TRBV5-5	-	TRBD2	TRBJ2-5	TGTGCCAGCAGATTGGGGGTCCTAGCGGGAGAGCAAGAGACCCAGTACTTC	CASRLGVLAGEQETQYF
TRBV7-9	-	-	TRBJ1-6	TGTGCCAGCAGCTTAGGCGGTGCAGGGATTGGATCCTATAATTCACCCCTCCACTTT	CASSLGGAGIGSYNSPLHF
TRBV5-1	-	-	TRBJ1-2	TGCGCCAGCAGCTTGGGCGTCTCAAGTGGCTACACCTTC	CASSLGVSSGYTF
TRBV27	-	-	TRBJ1-1	TGTGCCAGCAGTCCCAGACGGGATAACACTGAAGCTTTCTTT	CASSPRRDNTEAFF
TRBV18	few	TRBD1	TRBJ1-6	TGTGCCAGTGGCCGGGACAGAAATTCACCCCTCCACTTT	CASGRDRNSPLHF